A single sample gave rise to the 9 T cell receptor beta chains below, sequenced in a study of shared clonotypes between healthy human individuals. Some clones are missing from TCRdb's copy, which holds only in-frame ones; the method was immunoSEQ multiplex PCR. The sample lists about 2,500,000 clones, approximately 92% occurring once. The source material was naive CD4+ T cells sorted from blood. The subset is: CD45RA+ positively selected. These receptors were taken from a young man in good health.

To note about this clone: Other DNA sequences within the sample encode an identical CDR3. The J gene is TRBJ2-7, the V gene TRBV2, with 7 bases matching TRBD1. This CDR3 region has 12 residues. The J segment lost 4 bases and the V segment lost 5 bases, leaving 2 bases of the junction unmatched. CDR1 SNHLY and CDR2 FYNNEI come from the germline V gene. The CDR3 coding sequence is TGTGCCAGCAGTTCGACAGGGTACGAGCAGTACTTC. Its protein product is CASSSTGYEQYF.

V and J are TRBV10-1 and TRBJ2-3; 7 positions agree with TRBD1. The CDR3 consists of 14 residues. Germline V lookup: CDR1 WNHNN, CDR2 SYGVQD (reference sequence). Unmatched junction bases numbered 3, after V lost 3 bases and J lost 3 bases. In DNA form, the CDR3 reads TGCGCCAGCAGTGACACGGGACAGACAGATACGCAGTATTTT. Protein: CASSDTGQTDTQYF.

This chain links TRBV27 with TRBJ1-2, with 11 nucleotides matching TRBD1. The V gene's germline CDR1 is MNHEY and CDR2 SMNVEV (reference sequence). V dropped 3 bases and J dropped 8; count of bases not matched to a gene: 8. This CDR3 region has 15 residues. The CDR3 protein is CASSFQGQGARGYTF. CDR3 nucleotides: TGTGCCAGCAGTTTCCAAGGACAGGGGGCACGGGGCTACACCTTC.

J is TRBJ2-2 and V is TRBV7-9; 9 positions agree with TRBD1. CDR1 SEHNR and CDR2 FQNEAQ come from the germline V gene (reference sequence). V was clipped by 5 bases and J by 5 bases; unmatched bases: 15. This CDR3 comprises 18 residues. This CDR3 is CASSPLLSGTGFTGELFF. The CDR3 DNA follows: TGTGCCAGCAGCCCCCTTTTATCCGGGACAGGGTTTACCGGGGAGCTGTTTTTT.

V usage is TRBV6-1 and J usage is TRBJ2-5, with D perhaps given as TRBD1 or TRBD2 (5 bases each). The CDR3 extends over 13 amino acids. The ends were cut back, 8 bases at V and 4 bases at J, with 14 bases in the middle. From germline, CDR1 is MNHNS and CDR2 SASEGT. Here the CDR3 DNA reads TGTGCCAGCGTCCGGGGCAAAGGAGAGACCCAGTACTTC. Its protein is CASVRGKGETQYF.

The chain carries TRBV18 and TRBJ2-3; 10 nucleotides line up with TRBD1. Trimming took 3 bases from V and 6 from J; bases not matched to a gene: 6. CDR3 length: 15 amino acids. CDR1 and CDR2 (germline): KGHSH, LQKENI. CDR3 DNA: TGTGCCAGCTCACCCCCGGGACAGGGGTTTGATACGCAGTATTTT. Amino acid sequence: CASSPPGQGFDTQYF.

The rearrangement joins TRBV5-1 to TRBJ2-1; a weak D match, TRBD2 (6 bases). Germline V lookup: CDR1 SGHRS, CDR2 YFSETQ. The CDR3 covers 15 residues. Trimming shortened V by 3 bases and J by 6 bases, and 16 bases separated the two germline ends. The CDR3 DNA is TGCGCCAGCAGCTCAACAGGCCCGGAGGGCAATGAGCAGTTCTTC. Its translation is CASSSTGPEGNEQFF. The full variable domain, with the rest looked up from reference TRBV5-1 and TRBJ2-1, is KAGVTQTPRYLIKTRGQQVTLSCSPISGHRSVSWYQQTPGQGLQFLFEYFSETQRNKGNFPGRFSGRQFSNSRSEMNVSTLELGDSALYLCASSSTGPEGNEQFFGPGTRLTVL.

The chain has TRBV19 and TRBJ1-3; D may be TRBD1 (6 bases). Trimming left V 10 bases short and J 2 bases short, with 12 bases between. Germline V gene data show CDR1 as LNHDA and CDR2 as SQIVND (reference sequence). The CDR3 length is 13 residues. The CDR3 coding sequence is TGTGCCACACAGGGCCCTGCTGGAAACACCATATATTTT. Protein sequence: CATQGPAGNTIYF.

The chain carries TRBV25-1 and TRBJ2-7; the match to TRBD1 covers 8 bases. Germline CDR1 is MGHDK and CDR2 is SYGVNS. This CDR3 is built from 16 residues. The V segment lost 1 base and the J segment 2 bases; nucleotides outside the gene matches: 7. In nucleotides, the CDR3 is TGTGCCAGCAGTGAATCGGACAGGGTGGGAACCTACGAGCAGTACTTC. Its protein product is CASSESDRVGTYEQYF.